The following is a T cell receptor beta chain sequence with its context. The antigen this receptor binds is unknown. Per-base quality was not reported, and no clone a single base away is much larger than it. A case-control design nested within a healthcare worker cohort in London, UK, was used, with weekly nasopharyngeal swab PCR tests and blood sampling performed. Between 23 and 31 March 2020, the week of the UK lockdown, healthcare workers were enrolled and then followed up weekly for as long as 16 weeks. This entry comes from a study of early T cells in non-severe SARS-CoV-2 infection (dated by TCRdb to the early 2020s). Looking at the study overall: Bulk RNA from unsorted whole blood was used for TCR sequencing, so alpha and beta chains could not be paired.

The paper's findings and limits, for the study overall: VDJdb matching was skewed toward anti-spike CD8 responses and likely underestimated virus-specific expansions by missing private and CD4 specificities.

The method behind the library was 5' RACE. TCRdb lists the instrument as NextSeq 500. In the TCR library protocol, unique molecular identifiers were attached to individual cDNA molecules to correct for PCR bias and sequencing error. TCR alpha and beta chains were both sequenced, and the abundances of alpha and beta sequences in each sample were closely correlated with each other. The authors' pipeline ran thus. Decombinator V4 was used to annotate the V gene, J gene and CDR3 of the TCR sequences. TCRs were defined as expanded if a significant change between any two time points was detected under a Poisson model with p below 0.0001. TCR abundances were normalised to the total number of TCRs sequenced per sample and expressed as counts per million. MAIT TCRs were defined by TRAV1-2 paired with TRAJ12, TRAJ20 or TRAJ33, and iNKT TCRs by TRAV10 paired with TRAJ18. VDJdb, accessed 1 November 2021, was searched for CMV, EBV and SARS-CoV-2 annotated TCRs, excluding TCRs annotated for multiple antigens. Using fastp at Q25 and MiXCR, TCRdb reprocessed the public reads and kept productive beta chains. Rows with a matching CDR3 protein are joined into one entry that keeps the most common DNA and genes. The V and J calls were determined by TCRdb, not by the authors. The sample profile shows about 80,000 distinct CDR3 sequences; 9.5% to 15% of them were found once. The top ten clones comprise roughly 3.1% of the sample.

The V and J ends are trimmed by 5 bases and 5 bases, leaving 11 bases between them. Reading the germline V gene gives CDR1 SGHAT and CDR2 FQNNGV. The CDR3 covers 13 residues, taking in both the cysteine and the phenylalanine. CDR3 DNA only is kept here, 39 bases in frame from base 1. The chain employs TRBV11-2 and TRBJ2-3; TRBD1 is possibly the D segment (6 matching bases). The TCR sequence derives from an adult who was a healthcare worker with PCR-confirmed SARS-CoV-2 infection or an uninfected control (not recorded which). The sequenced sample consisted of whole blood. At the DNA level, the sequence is TGTGCCAGCAGCGCCTACAGGGAAGATACGCAGTATTTT. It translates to CASSAYREDTQYF.